A selection of T cell receptor beta chains follows, all from one sample in a study of blood T cell repertoires in COVID-19. Repertoires were generated with immunoSEQ multiplex PCR, while TCRdb's copy carries only in-frame clones and drops some. This repertoire shows about 240,000 clones, approximately 84% found once; its top ten account for less than 4.5%. The sequencing sample was made of peripheral blood. These receptors originate from a middle-aged man with acute or convalescent COVID-19. Both conserved end residues are part of each CDR3.

j_call: TRBJ1-1
v_call: TRBV20-1
cdr3_length: 11
cdr3_aa: CSARGETEAFF

j_call: TRBJ2-1
v_call: TRBV27
cdr3_length: 18
cdr3_aa: CASSLKGLAGGWYNEQFF

j_call: TRBJ2-7
v_call: TRBV6-2/TRBV6-3
cdr3_length: 14
cdr3_aa: CASSYEEGAYEQYF

j_call: TRBJ2-1
v_call: TRBV2
cdr3_length: 17
cdr3_aa: CASRGGGALSSYNEQFF

j_call: TRBJ1-5
v_call: TRBV12-5
cdr3_length: 13
cdr3_aa: CASGTGDNQPQHF

j_call: TRBJ2-1
v_call: TRBV12-3/TRBV12-4
cdr3_length: 13
cdr3_aa: CASSFGGVNEQFF

j_call: TRBJ1-2
v_call: TRBV9
cdr3_length: 13
cdr3_aa: CASSEGSSDGYTF

j_call: TRBJ2-5
v_call: TRBV9
cdr3_length: 13
cdr3_aa: CASSATWGGTQYF

j_call: TRBJ2-1
v_call: TRBV5-1
cdr3_length: 18
cdr3_aa: CASSPSRAAGGSYNEQFF

j_call: TRBJ1-1
v_call: TRBV28
cdr3_length: 13
cdr3_aa: CASSNARGTEAFF

j_call: TRBJ1-5
v_call: TRBV19
cdr3_length: 11
cdr3_aa: CASTFDQPQHF

j_call: TRBJ1-5
v_call: TRBV4-1
cdr3_length: 17
cdr3_aa: CASSQRVGQYSNQPQHF

j_call: TRBJ2-5
v_call: TRBV18
cdr3_length: 16
cdr3_aa: CASSPPSAGYRETQYF

j_call: TRBJ1-1
v_call: TRBV7-9
cdr3_length: 12
cdr3_aa: CASSSPGRVAFF

j_call: TRBJ2-7
v_call: TRBV5-6
cdr3_length: 15
cdr3_aa: CASSLDPSTPYEQYF

j_call: TRBJ2-3
v_call: TRBV7-6
cdr3_length: 15
cdr3_aa: CASSLEQTGPSTQYF

j_call: TRBJ2-2
v_call: TRBV6-5
cdr3_length: 16
cdr3_aa: CASSYAPQGNTGELFF

j_call: TRBJ2-5
v_call: TRBV13
cdr3_length: 14
cdr3_aa: CASSLAGNQETQYF

j_call: TRBJ1-1
v_call: TRBV28
cdr3_length: 13
cdr3_aa: CASSLGADTEAFF

j_call: TRBJ1-2
v_call: TRBV7-9
cdr3_length: 13
cdr3_aa: CASSRQDSGGYTF

j_call: TRBJ1-1
v_call: TRBV29-1
cdr3_length: 12
cdr3_aa: CSVTGQFTEAFF

j_call: TRBJ2-5
v_call: TRBV27
cdr3_length: 20
cdr3_aa: CASSHRPPGLAGRAQETQYF

j_call: TRBJ2-7
v_call: TRBV28
cdr3_length: 15
cdr3_aa: CASSFLSSGSYEQYF

j_call: TRBJ1-1
v_call: TRBV9
cdr3_length: 14
cdr3_aa: CASSVSVRATEAFF

j_call: TRBJ1-1
v_call: TRBV5-1
cdr3_length: 13
cdr3_aa: CASSLTWTAEAFF

j_call: TRBJ2-5
v_call: TRBV5-1
cdr3_length: 13
cdr3_aa: CASSPGQRETQYF

j_call: TRBJ1-6
v_call: TRBV3-1/TRBV3-2
cdr3_length: 12
cdr3_aa: CASSQAPSPLHF

j_call: TRBJ1-2
v_call: TRBV4-1
cdr3_length: 13
cdr3_aa: CASSQDWENGYTF

j_call: TRBJ2-1
v_call: TRBV6-1
cdr3_length: 15
cdr3_aa: CASSDFGIAGGVQFF

j_call: TRBJ1-2
v_call: TRBV10-3
cdr3_length: 13
cdr3_aa: CAISESGGLEDTF

j_call: TRBJ1-2
v_call: TRBV3-1/TRBV3-2
cdr3_length: 13
cdr3_aa: CASSLQGNYGYTF

j_call: TRBJ1-6
v_call: TRBV11-3
cdr3_length: 14
cdr3_aa: CASSRGQSNSPLHF

j_call: TRBJ1-6
v_call: TRBV4-2
cdr3_length: 14
cdr3_aa: CASRDRVYNSPLHF

j_call: TRBJ2-4
v_call: TRBV30
cdr3_length: 15
cdr3_aa: CAWSTGSLAKNIQYF

j_call: TRBJ1-3
v_call: TRBV29-1
cdr3_length: 13
cdr3_aa: CSGSESSGNTIYF